This TCR beta chain was captured by sequencing in a study of CD4+ T cells in melanoma. Study-level points and caveats: In melanoma, neoantigen-specific CD4+ T cells reportedly differed in differentiation state.

In regard to this clone: Its antigen is as yet unknown.

TCRdb keeps only in-frame clones here, not all; method: immunoSEQ multiplex PCR. There are around 15,000 clones in the sample; around four fifths occur only once, and 5% to 7.5% lies in the top ten. The CDR3 runs to 15 residues. Trimming cost V 0 bases and J 2 bases, with 7 bases left between them. Germline V gene data show CDR1 as MNHEY and CDR2 as SVGAGI. V is TRBV6-5 and J is TRBJ1-4; no firm D call. The source of this sequence is a human donor with melanoma. The sequenced sample consisted of cells from a culture (not recorded whether cultured in vitro). CDR3 bases: TGTGCCAGCAGTTACTCTGGGCGGACTAATGAAAAACTGTTTTTT. It translates to CASSYSGRTNEKLFF.